This record covers a single T cell receptor (beta chain). This specimen comes from a study of cytomegalovirus exposure and HLA in healthy donors. The CDR3 runs to 14 residues. The germline V gene encodes CDR1 MNHNS and CDR2 SASEGT. With 5 bases clipped from V and 4 bases from J, the junction kept 7 bases outside the gene matches. PCR was performed using 60 Vbeta and 13 Jbeta primers. Clones were sequenced by immunoSEQ multiplex PCR, and TCRdb holds only the in-frame ones, with some missing. In the table there are fewer than 120,000 clones, 70% to 90% of which are singletons. Sequences were obtained from PBMCs. The chain recombines TRBV6-1 with TRBJ2-7; TRBD2 aligns across 8 bases. The receptor was derived from a man in his forties in good health and CMV-seronegative. CDR3 sequence reads: CASSPSGRTYEQYF. CDR3 in DNA: TGTGCCAGCAGTCCCAGCGGGAGAACTTACGAGCAGTACTTC.